This T cell receptor beta chain originates from a study of shared clonotypes between healthy human individuals. The CDR3 is made up of 14 amino acids. V was clipped by 4 bases and J by 5 bases, with 14 bases between them. Germline V lookup: CDR1 SGHDN, CDR2 FVKESK. The protocol was immunoSEQ multiplex PCR, while the TCRdb copy is restricted to in-frame clones and leaves out a portion. Among over a million clones listed, roughly 96% were seen once. The sample taken for sequencing was naive CD4+ T cells sorted from blood. Subset noted: CD45RA+ positively selected. V is TRBV14 and J is TRBJ1-1, with D hard to call. This sequence originates from a man aged 25 to 40 in good health. CDR3 residues: CASSRDRASTEAFF. The CDR3 DNA reads as TGTGCCAGCAGCCGAGACCGGGCCTCGACTGAAGCTTTCTTT.